This TCR beta chain appears in the sequencing data of a study of graft-versus-host responses after intestinal transplantation. Study context: Tacrolimus and steroids were given for around three years to all recipients after anti-thymocyte globulin induction.

General study results and limits: Early post-transplant falls in HvG clones accompanied the peak levels of circulating GvH clones.

V was clipped by 6 bases and J by 7 bases; unmatched bases: 11. The CDR3 is 14 residues long. Looked up from germline, CDR1 is MNHEY and CDR2 is SMNVEV (reference sequence). About this clone itself: The antigen remains unidentified.

Using immunoSEQ multiplex PCR, the repertoire was profiled, and TCRdb retains in-frame clones only, with some absent. The data show tens of thousands of clones, with roughly 90% seen just once and around 0.53% held by the top ten. This receptor was taken from a human donor who received an intestinal transplant. This chain joins TRBV27 and TRBJ2-7; TRBD1 aligns across 8 bases. The sample consisted of unstimulated CD8+ T cells sorted from spleen or lymph node cells, taken before intestinal transplant. This chain's CDR3 is CASRVQGAGIEQYF. The DNA for the CDR3 is TGTGCCAGCAGAGTCCAGGGGGCGGGTATTGAGCAGTACTTC.